The clone carrying this T cell receptor (beta chain) was picked up one time. Its target is unknown. Clones were read by immunoSEQ multiplex PCR, and TCRdb kept only the in-frame ones, dropping some. This sample has roughly 56,000 clones; around 93% occur once, and the top ten carry under 2%. V lost 1 base and J 0 bases, leaving 13 bases between the germline ends. The CDR3 length is 16 residues. Germline CDR1 reads SGHRS; CDR2 reads YFSETQ. These data come from a study of cytomegalovirus exposure and HLA in healthy donors. Study-wide results and caveats: TCR beta chains numbering under 200 were designated cytomegalovirus-associated. It was found in a later analysis that first-cohort TCR clusters tended to co-occur in the 120 validation repertoires.

The donors were members of the roughly 120-subject validation cohort (separate from the approximately 670-subject first cohort). The genes are TRBV5-1 and TRBJ2-5, with D possibly TRBD2 on 6 matching bases. Sequencing was carried out using PBMCs. The TCR originated in a woman aged 18 to 35 in good health and CMV-seropositive. The CDR3 DNA reads as TGCGCCAGCAGCTTGCCCGAGCGGGCGTACCAAGAGACCCAGTACTTC. As protein: CASSLPERAYQETQYF.